These T cell receptor beta chains were read from a single sample in a study of siplizumab effects on memory and regulatory T cells. TCRdb's table, derived via immunoSEQ multiplex PCR, lists solely in-frame clones and lacks some. The repertoire holds 100,000 to 120,000 clones, 92% seen once, with 1% to 1.5% in the top ten. The sequenced sample consisted of CD4+ T cells sorted from blood. The receptors shown here come from a human donor in good health. CDR3s include the opening cysteine and the closing phenylalanine or tryptophan. The D gene is left open where the match is weak. The listing skips clone size in some rows; elsewhere it reads once, few, many or a size class.

D gene,V gene,J gene,clone size,CDR3 DNA,CDR3 protein
NA,TRBV7-6,TRBJ1-2,NA,TGTGCCAGCAGCCCCAGAACCGACAGGATGACTATGTTTGGCTACACCTTC,CASSPRTDRMTMFGYTF
NA,TRBV19,TRBJ1-5,NA,TGTGCCAGTAGTATTCGCGGTTCAGGCCCAAGCGGTCATCAGCCCCAGCATTTT,CASSIRGSGPSGHQPQHF
TRBD2,TRBV2,TRBJ2-7,NA,TGTGCATCTCGTATAGCGGGCTACGAGCAGTACTTC,CASRIAGYEQYF
TRBD2,TRBV27,TRBJ2-7,NA,TGTGCCAGCGCGCTGCGGGAGACGTCCTACGAGCAGTACTTC,CASALRETSYEQYF
NA,TRBV11-2,TRBJ1-5,NA,TGTGCCAGCAGCTTAGACGTGGGGCCCCAGCATTTT,CASSLDVGPQHF
NA,TRBV4-1,TRBJ2-3,NA,TGCGCCAGCAGCCAAGATCTTACGCAGTATTTT,CASSQDLTQYF
NA,TRBV7-2,TRBJ2-5,NA,TGTGCCAGCAGCTTAGCGTTTGGCAGACAAGAGACCCAGTACTTC,CASSLAFGRQETQYF
NA,TRBV10-3,TRBJ1-1,NA,TGTGCCATCAAGGGGCAGGACACTGAAGCTTTCTTT,CAIKGQDTEAFF
TRBD1,TRBV5-1,TRBJ2-1,NA,TGCGCCAGCATCCCGGCAGGGACAGGGAACTACAATGAGCAGTTCTTC,CASIPAGTGNYNEQFF
TRBD1,TRBV5-6,TRBJ1-2,NA,TGTGCCAGCAGCCTGGGACAGGGACAAAACTATGGCTACACCTTC,CASSLGQGQNYGYTF
NA,TRBV27,TRBJ2-1,NA,TGTGCCAGCAGTTTGTCCGACAGTAGTGAGCAGTTCTTC,CASSLSDSSEQFF
NA,TRBV11-2,TRBJ1-1,NA,TGTGCCAGCAGCCATGGACGGGGCTTGGGCTCGGACACTGAAGCTTTCTTT,CASSHGRGLGSDTEAFF
TRBD1,TRBV10-3,TRBJ1-2,NA,TGTGCCATCAGTGAGATGGACAGGGGACATGGCTACACCTTC,CAISEMDRGHGYTF
NA,TRBV29-1,TRBJ2-2,NA,TGCAGCGTTTACCTCCCCTGGGCAGGAACCGGGGAGCTGTTTTTT,CSVYLPWAGTGELFF
NA,TRBV29-1,TRBJ1-3,NA,TGCAGCGTTGAAGGCGGGGAACCTGGAAACACCATATATTTT,CSVEGGEPGNTIYF
TRBD2,TRBV29-1,TRBJ2-2,NA,TGCAGCGCCCCGGGCCGGGGGAGGGCCACCGGGGAGCTGTTTTTT,CSAPGRGRATGELFF
TRBD1,TRBV5-6,TRBJ1-6,NA,TGTGCCAGCAGCTCAACCCAGGGCAGGGGGGATTCACCCCTCCACTTT,CASSSTQGRGDSPLHF
TRBD1,TRBV7-2,TRBJ1-1,NA,TGTGCCAGCAGCCAAACAGGGGCCGCGGGCGCTTTCTTT,CASSQTGAAGAFF
NA,TRBV9,TRBJ2-2,NA,TGTGCCAGCAGCGAGAGACCGAACACCGGGGAGCTGTTTTTT,CASSERPNTGELFF
TRBD1,TRBV9,TRBJ2-2,NA,TGTGCCAGCAGCATCCGACAGGGGTGGGAGCTGTTTTTT,CASSIRQGWELFF
TRBD1,TRBV19,TRBJ1-2,NA,TGTGCCAGTAGGTTACAGGGGGTGGGCGGCTACACCTTC,CASRLQGVGGYTF
NA,TRBV7-2,TRBJ1-3,NA,TGTGCCAGCAGCTCCTCAGGGGCCCGCTCTGGAAACACCATATATTTT,CASSSSGARSGNTIYF
NA,TRBV5-1,TRBJ1-3,NA,TGCGCCAGCAGCTTGGGCGGGGTAGTAGGAGGAAACACCATATATTTT,CASSLGGVVGGNTIYF
TRBD1,TRBV12-5,TRBJ2-5,NA,TGTGCTAGTGGCCGAGGACAGGGGCAAGAGACCCAGTACTTC,CASGRGQGQETQYF
NA,TRBV25-1,TRBJ1-2,NA,TGTGCCAGCAGTGAATTGGGCAGGGGACATGGCTACACCTTC,CASSELGRGHGYTF
NA,TRBV14,TRBJ1-1,NA,TGTGCCAGCAGCCAAGATAGGGGTACTGAAGCTTTCTTT,CASSQDRGTEAFF
TRBD2,TRBV2,TRBJ2-3,NA,TGTGCCAGCAGTGCACTACTAGCGGACAGCACAGATACGCAGTATTTT,CASSALLADSTDTQYF
NA,TRBV2,TRBJ1-5,NA,TGTGCCAGCGGAGGAGGGATTCATCAGCCCCAGCATTTT,CASGGGIHQPQHF
TRBD1,TRBV14,TRBJ1-4,NA,TGTGCCAGCAGCCCTCGGGCAGGGGGCGATGAAAAACTGTTTTTT,CASSPRAGGDEKLFF
TRBD1,TRBV30,TRBJ2-1,NA,TGTGCCTGTCTACCCAGGACAGGGGGGAATGAGCAGTTCTTC,CACLPRTGGNEQFF
TRBD2,TRBV13,TRBJ2-5,NA,TGTGCCAGCAGCGGGCCGACTAGCGGGGGGGAAGAGACCCAGTACTTC,CASSGPTSGGEETQYF
NA,TRBV21-1,TRBJ1-2,NA,TGTGCCAGCACCATTAAATCGGTTCCTTATGGCTACACCTTC,CASTIKSVPYGYTF
NA,TRBV19,TRBJ1-6,NA,TGTGCCAGTAGTAGTGGGGTAAATTCACCCCTCCACTTT,CASSSGVNSPLHF
NA,TRBV4-1,TRBJ2-7,few,TGCGCCAGCAGCCCATGGAAAAGGGCACACGAGCAGTACTTC,CASSPWKRAHEQYF
NA,TRBV4-2,TRBJ2-7,NA,TGTGCCAGCAGCCCGAAGGGAGTCAGGGGTGGTGACGAGCAGTACTTC,CASSPKGVRGGDEQYF
NA,TRBV28,TRBJ1-2,NA,TGTGCCAGTTCGTTCAGGGCTTACTATGGCTACACCTTC,CASSFRAYYGYTF
TRBD1,TRBV6-1,TRBJ1-1,NA,TGTGCCAGCAGCGAAGACTACAGGGGGCTTATGAACACTGAAGCTTTCTTT,CASSEDYRGLMNTEAFF
NA,TRBV11-2,TRBJ1-1,NA,TGTGCCAGCAGCTTAACGGCGGGCAGGCTGGTCACTGAAGCTTTCTTT,CASSLTAGRLVTEAFF
TRBD1,TRBV11-2,TRBJ2-7,NA,TGTGCCAGCAACACAGGGACAGGGCACGAGCAGTACTTC,CASNTGTGHEQYF
NA,TRBV11-3,TRBJ2-5,NA,TGTGCCAGCAGCCGGGGGGCCCAAGAGACCCAGTACTTC,CASSRGAQETQYF
TRBD1,TRBV5-1,TRBJ1-1,once,TGCGCCAGCAGCTCGCGTCGACCAGACAGGGGTAACACTGAAGCTTTCTTT,CASSSRRPDRGNTEAFF
NA,TRBV15,TRBJ1-1,NA,TGTGCCACCAGCAGAGATATAGGGGCGGGGAACACTGAAGCTTTCTTT,CATSRDIGAGNTEAFF
NA,TRBV18,TRBJ2-5,NA,TGTGCCAGCTCATCGGACAGACAAGAGACCCAGTACTTC,CASSSDRQETQYF
NA,TRBV6-6,TRBJ1-2,once,TGTGCCAGCAGTTACCCTCCGGGACGGGGGGATGGCTACACCTTC,CASSYPPGRGDGYTF
TRBD1,TRBV7-8,TRBJ2-4,NA,TGTGCCAGCAGCCAAGCTGACAGGGGAAGAGTCCTAGCCAAAAACATTCAGTACTTC,CASSQADRGRVLAKNIQYF
NA,TRBV7-7,TRBJ2-1,NA,TGTGCTAGCAGCTTAGCAGAGATCGATGAGCAGTTCTTC,CASSLAEIDEQFF